The T cell receptor beta chain described here comes from a study of T cells after posttransplantation cyclophosphamide. This clone was seen a single time. Measured with immunoSEQ multiplex PCR; TCRdb has only the in-frame clones, and not every one. The sample carries roughly 4,200 clones, around 80% recorded once. A marrow graft followed busulfan-fludarabine conditioning, with cyclophosphamide on days +3 and +4. The sequence was obtained from a young adult male patient who received an allogeneic stem cell transplant from a related donor, was CMV-positive, and had no GVHD. Some T cells may be the graft donor's. The source material was CD4+ T cells sorted from blood, sampled approximately 35 weeks after a stem cell transplant with posttransplant cyclophosphamide.

This CDR3 is CARRRGYNEQFF. DNA for the CDR3: TGCGCCAGGCGCCGGGGGTACAATGAGCAGTTCTTC. V and J are TRBV10-1 and TRBJ2-1; D perhaps matches TRBD2 (6 bases). Germline V CDR1 and CDR2: WNHNN, SYGVQD (reference sequence). There are 12 residues in the CDR3. Trimming pared 9 bases from V and 4 bases from J, leaving 10 bases between.